The rows below give T cell receptor beta chains drawn from one sample of a study of post-analysis software for immune sequencing data. TCRdb re-called the PCR reads with MiXCR, one entry per CDR3 protein. The table lists some 450,000 distinct CDR3 sequences, nearly 45% of them singletons, with 9.5% to 13% in the top ten. Sequenced input: blood. The source is a girl aged 10-17 years with multiple sclerosis. Both conserved end residues are part of each CDR3. Each record gives: V gene, clone size, D gene, J gene, CDR3 DNA, CDR3 protein. D genes are given only for firm matches. Size values are once, few and many counts, or a class for expanded clones, and some rows have none.

TRBV12-3/TRBV12-4,-,-,TRBJ2-7,TGTGCCAGCAGTCCCCCTGGGACAAACTCTTCCTACGAGCAGTACTTC,CASSPPGTNSSYEQYF
TRBV7-7,many,-,TRBJ2-1,TGTGCTAGCAGCCCCGTAAGGAGCTCCTACAATGAGCAGTTCTTC,CASSPVRSSYNEQFF
TRBV5-1,-,-,TRBJ2-7,TGCGCCAGCGGGGCAGGGGAACCCTCCTACGAGCAGTACTTC,CASGAGEPSYEQYF
TRBV7-2,-,-,TRBJ2-1,TGTGCCAGTTTTCGGAGCGGAGGCTACAAGTTCTTC,CASFRSGGYKFF
TRBV10-3,-,TRBD2,TRBJ2-7,TGTGCCATCAGTGGCCGGGACTACCCCTACGAGCAGTACTTC,CAISGRDYPYEQYF
TRBV28,-,TRBD1,TRBJ2-7,TGTGCCAGCAGCCTGGGACAGGCTCACTACGAGCAGTACTTC,CASSLGQAHYEQYF
TRBV24-1,-,-,TRBJ1-4,TGTGCCACCAGTAACCCCAGGGAAGGAGAAAAACTGTTTTTT,CATSNPREGEKLFF
TRBV28,-,TRBD1,TRBJ2-7,TGTGCCAGCAGTTGGGGGACAGTCTCCGAGCAGTACTTC,CASSWGTVSEQYF
TRBV28,few,TRBD2,TRBJ2-3,TGTGCCAGCAGCCCGGCGGGAGGGCGTGCGGATACGCAGTATTTT,CASSPAGGRADTQYF
TRBV20-1,-,-,TRBJ2-3,TGCAGTGCCCCGGAACGGTCTAGCACAGATACGCAGTATTTT,CSAPERSSTDTQYF
TRBV15,few,-,TRBJ1-1,TGTGCCACCAGCAGAGATCCGGGGTCGAACACTGAAGCTTTCTTT,CATSRDPGSNTEAFF